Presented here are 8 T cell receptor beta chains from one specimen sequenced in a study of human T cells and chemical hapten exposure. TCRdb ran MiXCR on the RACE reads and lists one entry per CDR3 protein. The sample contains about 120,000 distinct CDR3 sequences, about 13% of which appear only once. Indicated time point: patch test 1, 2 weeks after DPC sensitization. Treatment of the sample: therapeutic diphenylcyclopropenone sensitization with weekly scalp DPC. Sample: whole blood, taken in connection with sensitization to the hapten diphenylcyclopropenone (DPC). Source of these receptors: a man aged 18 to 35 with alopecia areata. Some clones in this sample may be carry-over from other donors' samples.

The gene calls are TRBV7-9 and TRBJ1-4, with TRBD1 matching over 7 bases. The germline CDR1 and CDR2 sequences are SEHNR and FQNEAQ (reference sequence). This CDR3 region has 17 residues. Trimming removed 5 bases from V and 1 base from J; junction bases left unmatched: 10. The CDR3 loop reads CASSLHGAGGTNEKLFF. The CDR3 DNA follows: TGTGCCAGCAGCCTCCATGGGGCAGGGGGAACTAATGAAAAACTGTTTTTT.

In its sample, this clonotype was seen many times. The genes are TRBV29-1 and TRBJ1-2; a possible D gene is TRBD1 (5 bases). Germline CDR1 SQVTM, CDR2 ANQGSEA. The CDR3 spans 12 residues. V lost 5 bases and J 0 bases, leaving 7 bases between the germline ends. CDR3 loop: CSVSTANYGYTF. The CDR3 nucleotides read TGCAGCGTTTCGACAGCTAACTATGGCTACACCTTC. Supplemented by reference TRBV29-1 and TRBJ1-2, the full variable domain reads SAVISQKPSRDICQRGTSLTIQCQVDSQVTMMFWYRQQPGQSLTLIATANQGSEATYESGFVIDKFPISRPNLTFSTLTVSNMSPEDSSIYLCSVSTANYGYTFGSGTRLTVV.

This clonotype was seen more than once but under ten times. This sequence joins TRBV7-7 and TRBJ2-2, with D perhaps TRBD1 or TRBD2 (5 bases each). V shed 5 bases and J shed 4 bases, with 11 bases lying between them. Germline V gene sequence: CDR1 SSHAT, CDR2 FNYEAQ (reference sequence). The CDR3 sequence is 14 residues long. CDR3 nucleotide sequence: TGTGCCAGCAGCGTTTGGGACCGCACCGGGGAGCTGTTTTTT. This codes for CASSVWDRTGELFF. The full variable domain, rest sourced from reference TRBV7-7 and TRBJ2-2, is GAGVSQSPRYKVTKRGQDVTLRCDPISSHATLYWYQQALGQGPEFLTYFNYEAQPDKSGLPSDRFSAERPEGSISTLTIQRTEQRDSAMYRCASSVWDRTGELFFGEGSRLTVL.

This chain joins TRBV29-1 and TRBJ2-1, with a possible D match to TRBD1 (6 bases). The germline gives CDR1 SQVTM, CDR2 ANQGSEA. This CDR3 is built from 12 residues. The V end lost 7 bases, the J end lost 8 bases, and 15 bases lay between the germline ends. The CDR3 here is CSGQQGFDEQFF. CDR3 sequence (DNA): TGCAGCGGCCAACAGGGTTTCGATGAGCAGTTCTTC.

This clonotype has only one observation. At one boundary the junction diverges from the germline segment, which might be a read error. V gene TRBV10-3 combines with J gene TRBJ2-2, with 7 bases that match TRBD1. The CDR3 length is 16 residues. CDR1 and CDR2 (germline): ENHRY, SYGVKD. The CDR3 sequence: CAFSPRDRPNTGELFF. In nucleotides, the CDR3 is TGTGCCTTCAGTCCCCGGGACAGACCGAACACCGGGGAGCTGTTTTTT.

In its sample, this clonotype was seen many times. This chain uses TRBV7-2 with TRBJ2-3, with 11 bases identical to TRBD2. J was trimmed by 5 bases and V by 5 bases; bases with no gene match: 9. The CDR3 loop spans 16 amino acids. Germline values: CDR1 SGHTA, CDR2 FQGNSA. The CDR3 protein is CASSRDSGGALDTQYF. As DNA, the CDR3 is TGTGCCAGCAGCCGGGATAGCGGGGGGGCCCTAGATACGCAGTATTTT.

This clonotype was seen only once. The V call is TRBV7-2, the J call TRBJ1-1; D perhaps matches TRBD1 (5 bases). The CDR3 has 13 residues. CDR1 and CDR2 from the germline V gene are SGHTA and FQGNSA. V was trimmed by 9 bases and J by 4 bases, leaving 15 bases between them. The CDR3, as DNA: TGTGCCAGTGGGGTTCGACAGTTCACTGAAGCTTTCTTT. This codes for CASGVRQFTEAFF.

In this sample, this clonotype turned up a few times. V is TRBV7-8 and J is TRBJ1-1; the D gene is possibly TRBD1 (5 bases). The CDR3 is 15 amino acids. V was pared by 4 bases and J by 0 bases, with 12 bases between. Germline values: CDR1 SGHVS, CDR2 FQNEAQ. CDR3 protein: CASSWQGPMNTEAFF. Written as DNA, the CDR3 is TGTGCCAGCAGCTGGCAGGGACCTATGAACACTGAAGCTTTCTTT.